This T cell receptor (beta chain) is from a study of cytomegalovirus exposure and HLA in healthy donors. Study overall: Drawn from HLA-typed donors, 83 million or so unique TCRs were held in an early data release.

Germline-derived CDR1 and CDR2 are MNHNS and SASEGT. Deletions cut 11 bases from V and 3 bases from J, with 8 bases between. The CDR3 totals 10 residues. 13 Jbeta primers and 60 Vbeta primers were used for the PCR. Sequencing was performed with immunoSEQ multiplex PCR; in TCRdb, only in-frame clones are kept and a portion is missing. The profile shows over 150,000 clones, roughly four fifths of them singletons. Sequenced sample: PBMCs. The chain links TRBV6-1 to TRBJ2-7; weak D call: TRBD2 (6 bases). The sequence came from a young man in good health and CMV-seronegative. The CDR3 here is CAVRDYEQYF. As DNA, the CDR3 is TGTGCCGTGCGGGACTACGAGCAGTACTTC.